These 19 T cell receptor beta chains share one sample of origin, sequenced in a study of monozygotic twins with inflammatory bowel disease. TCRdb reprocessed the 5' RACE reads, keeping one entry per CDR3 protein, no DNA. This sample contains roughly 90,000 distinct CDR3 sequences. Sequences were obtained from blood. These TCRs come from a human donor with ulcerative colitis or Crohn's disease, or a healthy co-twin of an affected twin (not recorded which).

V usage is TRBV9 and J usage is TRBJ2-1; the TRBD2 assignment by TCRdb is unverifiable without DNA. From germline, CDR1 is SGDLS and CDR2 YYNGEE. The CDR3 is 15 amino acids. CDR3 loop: CASSGSGGSYNEQFF.

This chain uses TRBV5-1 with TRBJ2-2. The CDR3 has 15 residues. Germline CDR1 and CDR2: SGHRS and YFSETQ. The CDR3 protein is CASSSGLPNTGELFF.

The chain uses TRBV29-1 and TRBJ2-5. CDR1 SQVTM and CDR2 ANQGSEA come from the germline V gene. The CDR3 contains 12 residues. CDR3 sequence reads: CSVEFNQETQYF.

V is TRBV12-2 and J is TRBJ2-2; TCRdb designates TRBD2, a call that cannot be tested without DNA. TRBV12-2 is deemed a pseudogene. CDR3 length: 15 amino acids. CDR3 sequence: CASRPRYRNTGELFF.

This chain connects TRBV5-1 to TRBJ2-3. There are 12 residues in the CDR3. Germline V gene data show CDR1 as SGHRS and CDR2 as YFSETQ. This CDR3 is CASSLIRDTQYF. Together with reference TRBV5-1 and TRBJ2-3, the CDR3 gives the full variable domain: KAGVTQTPRYLIKTRGQQVTLSCSPISGHRSVSWYQQTPGQGLQFLFEYFSETQRNKGNFPGRFSGRQFSNSRSEMNVSTLELGDSALYLCASSLIRDTQYFGPGTRLTVL.

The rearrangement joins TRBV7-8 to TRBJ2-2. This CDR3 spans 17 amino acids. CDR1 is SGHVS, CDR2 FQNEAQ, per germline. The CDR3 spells CASSYRERNSYAGELFF.

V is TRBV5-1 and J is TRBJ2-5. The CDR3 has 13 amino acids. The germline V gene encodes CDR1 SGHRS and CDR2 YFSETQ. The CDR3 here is CASSPTVQETQYF.

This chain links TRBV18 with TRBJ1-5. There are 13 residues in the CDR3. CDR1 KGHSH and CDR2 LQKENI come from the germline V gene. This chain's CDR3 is CASSEGVEQPQHF.

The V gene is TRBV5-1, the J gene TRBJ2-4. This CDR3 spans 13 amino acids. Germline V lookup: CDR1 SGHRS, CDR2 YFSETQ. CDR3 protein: CASSPDNKNIQYF.

The CDR3 loop reads CSAQGALAGDYNEQFF. The gene calls are TRBV20-1 and TRBJ2-1; TCRdb picks TRBD2, but there is no DNA to check that call. Germline lookup yields CDR1 DFQATT and CDR2 SNEGSKA (reference sequence). This CDR3 region has 16 residues.

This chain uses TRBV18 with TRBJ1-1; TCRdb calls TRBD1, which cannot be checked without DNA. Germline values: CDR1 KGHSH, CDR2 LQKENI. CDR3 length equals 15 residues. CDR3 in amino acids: CASSPHRGLDTEAFF. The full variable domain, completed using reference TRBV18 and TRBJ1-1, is NAGVMQNPRHLVRRRGQEARLRCSPMKGHSHVYWYRQLPEEGLKFMVYLQKENIIDESGMPKERFSAEFPKEGPSILRIQQVVRGDSAAYFCASSPHRGLDTEAFFGQGTRLTVV.

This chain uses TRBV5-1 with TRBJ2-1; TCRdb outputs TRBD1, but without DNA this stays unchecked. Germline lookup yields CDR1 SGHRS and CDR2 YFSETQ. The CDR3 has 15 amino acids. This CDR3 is CASSFIPGAGDEQFF.

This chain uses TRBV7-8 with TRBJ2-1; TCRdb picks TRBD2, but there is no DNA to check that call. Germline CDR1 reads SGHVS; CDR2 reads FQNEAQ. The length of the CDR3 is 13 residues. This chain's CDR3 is CASSSRTLPEQFF. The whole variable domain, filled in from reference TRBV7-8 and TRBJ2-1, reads GAGVSQSPRYKVAKRGQDVALRCDPISGHVSLFWYQQALGQGPEFLTYFQNEAQLDKSGLPSDRFFAERPEGSVSTLKIQRTQQEDSAVYLCASSSRTLPEQFFGPGTRLTVL.

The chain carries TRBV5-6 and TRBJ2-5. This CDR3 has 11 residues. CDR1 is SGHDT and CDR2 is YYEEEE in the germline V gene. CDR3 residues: CASSLEKTQYF.

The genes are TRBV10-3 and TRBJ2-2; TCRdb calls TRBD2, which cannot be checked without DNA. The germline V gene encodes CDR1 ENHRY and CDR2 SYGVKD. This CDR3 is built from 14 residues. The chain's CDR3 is CAISTVGGPGELFF.

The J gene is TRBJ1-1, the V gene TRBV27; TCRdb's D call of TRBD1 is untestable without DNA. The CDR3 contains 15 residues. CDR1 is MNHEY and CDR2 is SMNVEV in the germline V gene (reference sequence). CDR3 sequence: CASSLKVRGITEAFF.

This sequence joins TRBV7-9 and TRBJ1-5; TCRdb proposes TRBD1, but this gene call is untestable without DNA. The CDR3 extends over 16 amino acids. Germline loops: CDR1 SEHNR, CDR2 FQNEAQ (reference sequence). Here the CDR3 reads CASSLSRGYSNQPQHF.

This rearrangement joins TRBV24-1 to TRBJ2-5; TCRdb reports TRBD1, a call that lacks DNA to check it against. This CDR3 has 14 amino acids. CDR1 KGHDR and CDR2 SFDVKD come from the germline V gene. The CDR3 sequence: CATSDLEGAETQYF.

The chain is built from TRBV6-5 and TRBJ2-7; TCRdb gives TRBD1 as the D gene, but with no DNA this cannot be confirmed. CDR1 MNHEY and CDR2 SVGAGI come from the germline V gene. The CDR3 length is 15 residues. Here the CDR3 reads CASSYSRVPSYEQYF.